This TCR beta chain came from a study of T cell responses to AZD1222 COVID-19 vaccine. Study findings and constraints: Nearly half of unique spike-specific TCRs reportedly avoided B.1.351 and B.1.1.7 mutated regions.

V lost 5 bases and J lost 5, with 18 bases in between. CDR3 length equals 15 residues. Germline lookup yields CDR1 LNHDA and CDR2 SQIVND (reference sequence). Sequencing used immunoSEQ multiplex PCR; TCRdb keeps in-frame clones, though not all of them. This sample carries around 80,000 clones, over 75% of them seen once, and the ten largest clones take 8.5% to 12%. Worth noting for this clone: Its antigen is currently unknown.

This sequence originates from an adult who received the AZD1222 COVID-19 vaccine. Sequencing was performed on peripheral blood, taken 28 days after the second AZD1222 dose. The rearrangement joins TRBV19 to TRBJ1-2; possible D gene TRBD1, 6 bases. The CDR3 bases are TGTGCCAGTAGTTTGAATTCCGGGACAAATTATGGCTACACCTTC. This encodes CASSLNSGTNYGYTF.